Presented here are 27 T cell receptor beta chains from one specimen sequenced in a study of T cells in Graves' hyperthyroidism and ophthalmopathy. RNA transcripts were the template for amplifying TCR beta CDR3 regions. TCR CDR3 regions were first amplified by RT-PCR with HTBI primers. TCRdb passed the multiplex PCR reads through MiXCR, listing each CDR3 protein once. Of about 640,000 distinct CDR3 sequences listed, less than 25% were seen once; the top ten hold about 35%. Input material: blood. These receptors were taken from a man aged 25 to 40 with Graves' ophthalmopathy.

This clonotype showed up just a few times. The V gene is TRBV20-1, the J gene TRBJ2-7; TRBD1 matches at 9 bases. V lost 6 bases to trimming and J lost 6 bases; unmatched junction nucleotides: 6. Germline V gene lookup returns CDR1 DFQATT and CDR2 SNEGSKA (reference sequence). The CDR3 consists of 12 residues. The DNA for the CDR3 is TGCAGTGCCGCCGGACAGGGGTTCGAGCAGTACTTC. Protein sequence: CSAAGQGFEQYF.

There are a few counts of this clonotype. The chain joins TRBV2 to TRBJ1-6, with unresolved D. The CDR3 has 14 residues. The V end lost 3 bases, the J end lost 6 bases, and 9 bases lay between the germline ends. Germline-derived CDR1 and CDR2 are SNHLY and FYNNEI. This CDR3 reads CASSDELRNSPLHF. CDR3 DNA: TGTGCCAGCAGTGACGAGCTGCGTAATTCACCCCTCCACTTT.

The V and J genes are TRBV24-1 and TRBJ1-6; maybe TRBD1 (6 bases). Trimming left V 4 bases short and J 7 bases short, with 7 bases between. The CDR3 loop spans 13 amino acids. The germline gives CDR1 KGHDR, CDR2 SFDVKD. CDR3 coding DNA: TGTGCCACCAGTGAAACAGGGAATTCACCCCTCCACTTT. As protein: CATSETGNSPLHF.

The sample holds many counts of this clonotype. This chain joins TRBV12-3 or TRBV12-4 and TRBJ2-3; TRBD1 agrees at 9 bases. V gave up 6 bases and J gave up 5 bases; unmatched junction bases: 9. The CDR3 length is 15 residues. For the CDR3, the DNA is TGTGCCAGCAGCGGAGGGACAGGGTACTTAGATACGCAGTATTTT. Translation: CASSGGTGYLDTQYF.

The chain employs TRBV9 and TRBJ2-1; the D gene is possibly TRBD1 (6 bases). V shed 2 bases and J shed 5 bases, with 14 bases lying between them. CDR3 size: 15 residues. Per germline, CDR1 SGDLS and CDR2 YYNGEE. In DNA, the CDR3 is TGTGCCAGCAGCGTCTCCGGGACAAAAGACAATGAGCAGTTCTTC. This encodes CASSVSGTKDNEQFF.

Concerning this clonotype itself: The limits of the CDR3 on the DNA are not certain, so only TCRdb's listed CDR3 is given. This rearrangement joins TRBV5-1 to TRBJ2-1; no DNA check was done on the table's D call, TRBD2. The CDR3 is 17 amino acids in total, end residues counted. Germline V gene data show CDR1 as SGHRS and CDR2 as YFSETQ. This CDR3 is CASSFGPGTSGSNEQVF.

This clonotype was detected many times. The V gene is TRBV2, the J gene TRBJ2-7; unclear D gene. The V gene's germline CDR1 is SNHLY and CDR2 FYNNEI. V lost 6 bases, J lost 2 bases, and 2 bases lay in between. The CDR3 has 10 amino acids. The CDR3 DNA reads as TGTGCCAGCAGGGCCTACGAGCAGTACTTC. Translated, it gives CASRAYEQYF.

Regarding this clonotype: This may be a read error, as it is one base from a much larger clone. The chain links TRBV6-4 to TRBJ2-1; 11 nucleotides agree with TRBD2. Looked up from germline, CDR1 is MRHNA and CDR2 is SNTAGT. This CDR3 region has 15 residues. CDR3 sequence (DNA): TGTGTCAGCAGTTCAACTAGCGGGAGTAAGGATGAGCAGTTCTTC. Translating gives CVSSSTSGSKDEQFF.

This chain links TRBV20-1 with TRBJ2-1, with D maybe TRBD2 (5 bases). V gave up 8 bases and J gave up 0 bases, with 14 bases separating them. In germline, CDR1 is DFQATT, CDR2 SNEGSKA (reference sequence). CDR3 size: 14 residues. The CDR3 DNA is TGCAGTCTAGCCCTACTAAGCTCCTACAATGAGCAGTTCTTC. Its translation: CSLALLSSYNEQFF.

This clonotype appeared many times. V usage is TRBV20-1 and J usage is TRBJ2-5; 10 nucleotides line up with TRBD2. Germline lookup yields CDR1 DFQATT and CDR2 SNEGSKA (reference sequence). CDR3 size: 16 residues. The J segment lost 5 bases and the V segment lost 2 bases, leaving 11 bases of the junction unmatched. This chain's CDR3 is CSARSPPSGGRETQYF. CDR3 DNA: TGCAGTGCTAGAAGCCCACCTAGCGGGGGTAGGGAGACCCAGTACTTC.

As concerns this clonotype: A junction end diverges from the germline sequence, so it may reflect a read error. V is TRBV6-2 or TRBV6-3 and J is TRBJ2-7; D may be TRBD2 (5 bases). The germline CDR1 and CDR2 sequences are MNHEY and SVGEGT. The CDR3 spans 13 residues. The CDR3 DNA sequence: TGTGCCAGCCGTTACGGGATCACCTACGAGCAGTACTTC. Residues: CASRYGITYEQYF.

This clonotype showed up just a few times. The chain employs TRBV10-3 and TRBJ2-5; D is undetermined. The CDR3 extends over 14 amino acids. The germline V and J ends were trimmed by 2 bases and 1 base, with 8 bases remaining between them. Per the germline V gene, CDR1 is ENHRY and CDR2 is SYGVKD. The CDR3 region has the DNA TGTGCCATCAGTGAGCTCGTGTTCCAAGAGACCCAGTACTTC. Translated: CAISELVFQETQYF.

For this clonotype: Just one base apart from a much larger clone, this may be a read error. The chain links TRBV11-2 to TRBJ2-7; D gene unclear. Between the trimmed V and J ends, which lost 2 bases and 5 bases, there was a span of 22 bases. This CDR3 region has 17 residues. Germline CDR1 is SGHAT and CDR2 is FQNNGV. The CDR3 loop is CASSLFLSRSPADEQYF. The CDR3 DNA is TGTGCCAGCAGCTTATTTTTGAGCAGGAGCCCGGCCGACGAGCAGTACTTC.

There are many counts of this clonotype. The CDR3 loop reads CASSLGPYQGPETQYF. The CDR3 DNA sequence: TGTGCCAGCAGCTTGGGGCCCTATCAGGGTCCAGAGACCCAGTACTTC. The chain employs TRBV11-2 and TRBJ2-5, with TRBD1 as a possible D gene (5 bases). Trimming cost V 3 bases and J 4 bases, with 18 bases left between them. Germline assignment: CDR1 SGHAT and CDR2 FQNNGV. This CDR3 is 16 amino acids long.

The rearrangement links TRBV6-1 to TRBJ1-4; TRBD1 matches 7 bases. The CDR3 length is 16 residues. CDR1 MNHNS and CDR2 SASEGT come from the germline V gene. V dropped 4 bases and J dropped 7; count of bases not matched to a gene: 12. The CDR3 is CASSARQGGKGEKLFF. CDR3 nucleotide sequence: TGTGCCAGCAGTGCCCGACAGGGAGGGAAGGGTGAAAAACTGTTTTTT.

This chain joins TRBV7-9 and TRBJ2-5, with D maybe TRBD2 (5 bases). V lost 2 bases and J lost 2, with 12 bases in between. This CDR3 has 15 amino acids. CDR1 is SEHNR, CDR2 FQNEAQ, per germline (reference sequence). The CDR3 bases are TGTGCCAGCAGCTTAAACTCGCTAGCTCAAGAGACCCAGTACTTC. Its protein is CASSLNSLAQETQYF.

The chain carries TRBV7-8 and TRBJ1-3, with a weak D call TRBD1 (6 bases). Trimming shortened V by 6 bases and J by 0 bases, and 12 bases separated the two germline ends. CDR3 length equals 15 residues. CDR1 and CDR2 (germline): SGHVS, FQNEAQ. This CDR3 reads CASSPGVNSGNTIYF. The CDR3 region has the DNA TGTGCCAGCAGTCCAGGGGTAAACTCTGGAAACACCATATATTTT. Variable domain in full (rest from reference TRBV7-8 and TRBJ1-3): GAGVSQSPRYKVAKRGQDVALRCDPISGHVSLFWYQQALGQGPEFLTYFQNEAQLDKSGLPSDRFFAERPEGSVSTLKIQRTQQEDSAVYLCASSPGVNSGNTIYFGEGSWLTVV.

The rearrangement uses TRBV27 and TRBJ2-6; 7 bases align to TRBD1. The CDR3 length is 16 residues. Trimming cost V 5 bases and J 2 bases; bases outside gene matches: 6. Germline-derived CDR1 and CDR2 are MNHEY and SMNVEV (reference sequence). In DNA, the CDR3 is TGTGCCAGCAGTCGATCAGGGACAGCTGGGGCCAACGTCCTGACTTTC. Translated, it gives CASSRSGTAGANVLTF.

The chain employs TRBV4-1 and TRBJ2-5; 14 bases match TRBD2. V was clipped by 3 bases and J by 5 bases; unmatched bases: 5. The germline gives CDR1 MGHRA, CDR2 YSYEKL. The CDR3 has 16 amino acids. DNA of the CDR3: TGCGCCAGCAGCCAGGGACTAGCGGGAGTTTCTGAGACCCAGTACTTC. Protein: CASSQGLAGVSETQYF.

The gene calls are TRBV12-5 and TRBJ2-1, with a possible D match to TRBD2 (5 bases). The CDR3 spans 15 residues. Per the germline V gene, CDR1 is LGHNT and CDR2 is FRNRAP. The germline V and J ends were trimmed by 3 bases and 0 bases, with 9 bases remaining between them. CDR3 sequence reads: CASGFSASSYNEQFF. For the CDR3, the DNA is TGTGCTAGTGGTTTTAGCGCGAGCTCCTACAATGAGCAGTTCTTC.

The chain carries TRBV20-1 and TRBJ2-2; TRBD1 matches 10 bases. The CDR3 loop spans 16 amino acids. From germline, CDR1 is DFQATT and CDR2 SNEGSKA (reference sequence). After removal of 5 bases from V and 0 bases from J, the junction contained 6 bases not matched to a gene. The CDR3, as DNA: TGCAGTGCTGGACCGGGACAGGGGACGAACACCGGGGAGCTGTTTTTT. Its translation: CSAGPGQGTNTGELFF.

This clonotype has just a few counts. The rearrangement joins TRBV5-1 to TRBJ2-7; a possible D gene is TRBD1 (5 bases). The CDR3 is 15 residues long. V was trimmed by 4 bases and J by 3 bases, leaving 17 bases between them. Germline CDR1 SGHRS, CDR2 YFSETQ. The CDR3 loop reads CASSLLRQWIYEQYF. In nucleotides, the CDR3 is TGCGCCAGCAGCCTCCTGCGACAGTGGATCTACGAGCAGTACTTC. The variable domain in full, with the rest retrieved from reference TRBV5-1 and TRBJ2-7, is KAGVTQTPRYLIKTRGQQVTLSCSPISGHRSVSWYQQTPGQGLQFLFEYFSETQRNKGNFPGRFSGRQFSNSRSEMNVSTLELGDSALYLCASSLLRQWIYEQYFGPGTRLTVT.

This clonotype has only a few counts. The V gene is TRBV29-1, the J gene TRBJ2-1, with D tentatively TRBD2 (6 bases). The CDR3 consists of 13 residues. Germline CDR1 SQVTM, CDR2 ANQGSEA. V was shortened by 3 bases and J by 9 bases, with 15 bases between the two germline ends. DNA of the CDR3: TGCAGCGTTGACCCCCTGGAGGGCGCTGAGCAGTTCTTC. Encoded protein: CSVDPLEGAEQFF.

The chain employs TRBV11-2 and TRBJ1-1; the D gene is possibly TRBD1 (6 bases). V lost 3 bases, J lost 1 base, and 12 bases lay in between. From germline, CDR1 is SGHAT and CDR2 FQNNGV. This CDR3 is built from 15 residues. The CDR3 DNA sequence: TGTGCCAGCAGCTTGTACAGGGACCCGAACACTGAAGCTTTCTTT. Its translation is CASSLYRDPNTEAFF. The full variable domain, rest sourced from reference TRBV11-2 and TRBJ1-1, is EAGVAQSPRYKIIEKRQSVAFWCNPISGHATLYWYQQILGQGPKLLIQFQNNGVVDDSQLPKDRFSAERLKGVDSTLKIQPAKLEDSAVYLCASSLYRDPNTEAFFGQGTRLTVV.

This clonotype was picked up a small number of times. The chain recombines TRBV7-9 with TRBJ2-1, with D tentatively TRBD2 (6 bases). The V and J ends lost 4 bases and 10 bases respectively, with 8 bases between them. CDR1 is SEHNR and CDR2 is FQNEAQ in the germline V gene (reference sequence). This CDR3 has 11 amino acids. CDR3 DNA sequence: TGTGCCAGCAGCTCCCTAGCGGAGCAGTTCTTC. Amino acids: CASSSLAEQFF.

This clonotype came up many times. V usage is TRBV4-3 and J usage is TRBJ2-2, with 8 positions matching TRBD1. Per the germline V gene, CDR1 is LGHNA and CDR2 is YSLEER. CDR3 length: 15 amino acids. Trimming cost V 6 bases and J 2 bases; bases outside gene matches: 5. The CDR3 loop is CASRRDRTNTGELFF. CDR3 coding DNA: TGCGCCAGCAGGCGGGACAGGACAAACACCGGGGAGCTGTTTTTT.

V and J are TRBV30 and TRBJ2-1, with D perhaps TRBD2 (6 bases). Germline CDR1 is GTSNPN and CDR2 is SVGIG (reference sequence). Trimming shortened V by 2 bases and J by 9 bases, and 32 bases separated the two germline ends. CDR3 length equals 19 residues. The chain's CDR3 is CAWSQTGTPTTRTGAEQFF. Written as DNA, the CDR3 is TGTGCCTGGAGTCAAACCGGGACTCCGACTACAAGGACGGGCGCTGAGCAGTTCTTC.